The present entry profiles one T cell receptor (beta chain) with its context. These data originate in a study of blood T cell repertoires in COVID-19. Study as a whole: Both acute and convalescent COVID-19 samples were obtained from the United States, Italy and Spain.

Original data processing: From reference gene primer amplification, estimates of nucleated cell counts were derived. The method was immunoSEQ multiplex PCR; TCRdb's version includes in-frame clones alone and lacks a portion of them. That table is the source of V, J and clone size, and D and trimming were worked out from the DNA. The top ten clones hold 10% to 13% of a sample with more than 200,000 clones, approximately 81% of them seen once. V was pared by 3 bases and J by 2 bases, with 6 bases between. The CDR3 totals 12 residues. Germline assignment: CDR1 SQVTM and CDR2 ANQGSEA. Seattle patients were enrolled while actively infected and followed longitudinally.

The rearrangement joins TRBV29-1 to TRBJ2-3; D gene unclear. The sequence came from an elderly woman with COVID-19, enrolled during active disease. Sequencing was performed on peripheral blood. CDR3 nucleotide sequence: TGCAGCGTTGAGGGCAACACAGATACGCAGTATTTT. Translated, it gives CSVEGNTDTQYF.